The 31 T cell receptor beta chains reported below all come from one sample, sequenced in a study of cytotoxic CD8 clonotypes in ibrutinib-treated CLL. Assay used: immunoSEQ multiplex PCR; TCRdb lists only in-frame clones, some missing. The sample records about 140,000 clones, 65% to 85% being singletons. The material sequenced was PBMCs, taken after 36 months of ibrutinib treatment. These receptor sequences come from a human donor with chronic lymphocytic leukemia.

The chain has TRBV28 and TRBJ1-2; no firm D call. Trimming left V 10 bases short and J 7 bases short, with 22 bases between. The germline V gene encodes CDR1 MDHEN and CDR2 SYDVKM. The CDR3 is 14 residues long. The CDR3 nucleotides are TGTGCCACCATCTATACCCTAAGGGCAACTGGCTACACCTTC. This encodes CATIYTLRATGYTF.

There are a few counts of this clone. The chain uses TRBV28 and TRBJ2-5; 7 bases map to TRBD1. Germline V gene data show CDR1 as MDHEN and CDR2 as SYDVKM. Unmatched junction bases numbered 4, after V lost 7 bases and J lost 2 bases. The CDR3 extends over 13 amino acids. The CDR3 DNA follows: TGTGCCAGCAACAGGGGTCGTCAAGAGACCCAGTACTTC. It specifies CASNRGRQETQYF. The full variable domain, rest sourced from reference TRBV28 and TRBJ2-5, is DVKVTQSSRYLVKRTGEKVFLECVQDMDHENMFWYRQDPGLGLRLIYFSYDVKMKEKGDIPEGYSVSREKKERFSLILESASTNQTSMYLCASNRGRQETQYFGPGTRLLVL.

The genes are TRBV4-1 and TRBJ2-1, with 13 bases lining up with TRBD2. Germline-derived CDR1 and CDR2 are MGHRA and YSYEKL. The CDR3 is 18 amino acids. Trimming at V came to 3 bases and at J to 10 bases, leaving 15 bases not matched to a gene. CDR3 protein: CASSQQLAGGTPGWEQFF. The DNA of the CDR3 is TGCGCCAGCAGCCAGCAACTAGCGGGGGGGACCCCTGGTTGGGAGCAGTTCTTC.

In this sample, this clone turned up once. V gene TRBV4-1 combines with J gene TRBJ1-6, with D unclear. CDR1 and CDR2 from the germline V gene are MGHRA and YSYEKL. The CDR3 is 21 amino acids. V was shortened by 1 base and J by 0 bases, with 22 bases between the two germline ends. In nucleotides, the CDR3 is TGCGCCAGCAGCCAAGCACCGGGCCTTTTACTTCCGAGCTCCTATAATTCACCCCTCCACTTT. Translating gives CASSQAPGLLLPSSYNSPLHF.

J is TRBJ2-7 and V is TRBV18, with D possibly matching TRBD1 (6 bases). The CDR3 runs 15 residues. Germline-derived CDR1 and CDR2 are KGHSH and LQKENI. Trimming cost V 3 bases and J 4 bases, with 16 bases left between them. The CDR3 bases are TGTGCCAGCTCACCCGGCACGACACAGGGTTACGAGCAGTACTTC. Its protein is CASSPGTTQGYEQYF. Full variable domain (remainder filled in from reference TRBV18 and TRBJ2-7): NAGVMQNPRHLVRRRGQEARLRCSPMKGHSHVYWYRQLPEEGLKFMVYLQKENIIDESGMPKERFSAEFPKEGPSILRIQQVVRGDSAAYFCASSPGTTQGYEQYFGPGTRLTVT.

The chain has TRBV6-5 and TRBJ2-7; TRBD2 matches at 14 bases. Germline CDR1 MNHEY, CDR2 SVGAGI. This CDR3 spans 16 amino acids. The trim removed 0 bases at V and 4 bases at J, leaving 2 bases unmatched. CDR3 DNA sequence: TGTGCCAGCAGTTACTCAGGGACTAGCGGGAGATACGAGCAGTACTTC. It yields the protein CASSYSGTSGRYEQYF.

This chain links TRBV5-4 with TRBJ2-7; no firm D call. Germline CDR1 and CDR2: SGHNT and YYREEE (reference sequence). V gave up 2 bases and J gave up 4 bases, with 7 bases separating them. The CDR3 extends over 12 amino acids. The DNA of the CDR3 is TGTGCCAGCAGCTTCCAGAGATACGAGCAGTACTTC. Encoded protein: CASSFQRYEQYF.

This chain connects TRBV5-4 to TRBJ1-2; unclear D gene. Germline V lookup: CDR1 SGHNT, CDR2 YYREEE (reference sequence). V was cut by 0 bases and J by 0 bases, with 12 bases left in between. This CDR3 is 16 amino acids long. This CDR3 is CASSLAGRDTNYGYTF. For the CDR3, the DNA is TGTGCCAGCAGCTTGGCCGGAAGGGATACTAACTATGGCTACACCTTC.

As for this clone: The same CDR3 also results from other DNA sequences found in this sample. In nucleotides, the CDR3 is TGTGCCAGCAGTGACATCCAAGAGACCCAGTACTTC. Translated, it gives CASSDIQETQYF. The chain combines TRBV6-5 with TRBJ2-5; D is unclear. Germline V gene data show CDR1 as MNHEY and CDR2 as SVGAGI. V dropped 5 bases and J dropped 1 base, with 5 bases sitting between them. The length of the CDR3 is 12 residues.

The count of this clone is one. The chain is built from TRBV6-5 and TRBJ2-5; D not certain. This CDR3 region has 14 residues. The germline gives CDR1 MNHEY, CDR2 SVGAGI. V lost 0 bases and J 5 bases, leaving 10 bases between the germline ends. The CDR3 protein is CASSYSNSAETQYF. DNA of the CDR3: TGTGCCAGCAGTTACTCAAACTCGGCCGAGACCCAGTACTTC.

The chain combines TRBV19 with TRBJ1-1, with TRBD1 identical over 7 bases. The germline V gene encodes CDR1 LNHDA and CDR2 SQIVND (reference sequence). V was clipped by 6 bases and J by 3 bases; unmatched bases: 10. The CDR3 spans 15 residues. The CDR3 DNA reads TGTGCCAGTAGCAAGAGACAGGGCTGGGACACTGAAGCTTTCTTT. Translated, it gives CASSKRQGWDTEAFF.

The chain links TRBV6-1 to TRBJ2-3; 10 bases agree with TRBD2. The trim removed 6 bases at V and 0 bases at J, leaving 3 bases unmatched. CDR3 length equals 15 residues. Germline CDR1 is MNHNS and CDR2 is SASEGT. CDR3 residues: CASSATSGSTDTQYF. The CDR3 DNA reads TGTGCCAGCAGCGCGACTAGCGGGAGCACAGATACGCAGTATTTT.

This clone occurred once. This chain connects TRBV19 to TRBJ2-5; 10 bases fit TRBD1. The CDR3 consists of 14 residues. J gave up 5 bases and V 7 bases, and 7 bases lay outside the gene matches. Per the germline V gene, CDR1 is LNHDA and CDR2 is SQIVND (reference sequence). CDR3 in amino acids: CASTLDRGHETQYF. CDR3 bases: TGTGCCAGTACCTTAGACAGGGGGCACGAGACCCAGTACTTC.

This clone was recorded only once. The chain links TRBV10-3 to TRBJ2-1; no firm D call. The CDR3 has 13 residues. Germline CDR1 and CDR2: ENHRY and SYGVKD. Trimming removed 0 bases from V and 2 bases from J, with 2 bases in between. The CDR3: CAISESTYNEQFF. The CDR3 DNA sequence: TGTGCCATCAGTGAGTCGACCTACAATGAGCAGTTCTTC.

The chain links TRBV4-1 to TRBJ1-2; 7 bases line up with TRBD1. The CDR3 extends over 15 amino acids. The germline V gene encodes CDR1 MGHRA and CDR2 YSYEKL. Unmatched junction bases numbered 5, after V lost 3 bases and J lost 1 base. The CDR3 DNA reads as TGCGCCAGCAGCCACCCGGACAGGTTTAACTATGGCTACACCTTC. Translation gives CASSHPDRFNYGYTF.

The chain links TRBV11-3 to TRBJ2-5, with 7 bases lining up with TRBD1. CDR1 and CDR2 from the germline V gene are SGHNT and YENEEA. This CDR3 spans 13 amino acids. Losses at the gene ends were 5 bases for V and 2 bases for J; bases not matched to a gene: 2. The CDR3 DNA follows: TGTGCCAGCAGCATGGACAGGCAAGAGACCCAGTACTTC. It is translated as CASSMDRQETQYF.

This clone occurred many times. J is TRBJ1-6 and V is TRBV9; the D gene is possibly TRBD1 (5 bases). The V end lost 7 bases, the J end lost 7 bases, and 9 bases lay between the germline ends. The CDR3 length is 12 residues. Per germline, CDR1 SGDLS and CDR2 YYNGEE. CDR3 nucleotide sequence: TGTGCCAGCCGAGGGACCAATTCACCCCTCCACTTT. This translates into CASRGTNSPLHF.

V gene TRBV7-7 combines with J gene TRBJ2-2, with D hard to call. Looked up from germline, CDR1 is SSHAT and CDR2 is FNYEAQ (reference sequence). The CDR3 extends over 14 amino acids. V lost 3 bases and J 2 bases, leaving 7 bases between the germline ends. In DNA form, the CDR3 reads TGTGCCAGCAGCTTTACTCCCAACACCGGGGAGCTGTTTTTT. Translated: CASSFTPNTGELFF.

This sequence joins TRBV5-1 and TRBJ2-2; 8 nucleotides match TRBD2. This CDR3 spans 16 amino acids. Per the germline V gene, CDR1 is SGHRS and CDR2 is YFSETQ. V dropped 0 bases and J dropped 3; count of bases not matched to a gene: 4. Here the CDR3 reads CASSLVERGYTGELFF. CDR3 bases: TGCGCCAGCAGCTTGGTCGAGCGGGGGTACACCGGGGAGCTGTTTTTT. Full variable domain (remainder filled in from reference TRBV5-1 and TRBJ2-2): KAGVTQTPRYLIKTRGQQVTLSCSPISGHRSVSWYQQTPGQGLQFLFEYFSETQRNKGNFPGRFSGRQFSNSRSEMNVSTLELGDSALYLCASSLVERGYTGELFFGEGSRLTVL.

This chain links TRBV28 with TRBJ1-3, with D perhaps TRBD1 (6 bases). The CDR3 loop spans 14 amino acids. In germline, CDR1 is MDHEN, CDR2 SYDVKM. Trimming removed 6 bases at V and 2 bases at J, with 11 bases between. The CDR3 DNA reads as TGTGCCAGCAGAACAGGGCGGGCTGGAAACACCATATATTTT. The encoded protein is CASRTGRAGNTIYF.

This rearrangement joins TRBV10-1 to TRBJ1-2; TRBD1 agrees at 9 bases. In germline, CDR1 is WNHNN, CDR2 SYGVQD (reference sequence). Trimming removed 3 bases from V and 6 bases from J; junction bases left unmatched: 17. The CDR3 consists of 18 residues. The CDR3 bases are TGCGCCAGCAGTGAACAGGGGGCTATCATTATTAGAGTTGATGGCTACACCTTC. Residues: CASSEQGAIIIRVDGYTF.

The chain uses TRBV5-1 and TRBJ1-4, with 9 bases lining up with TRBD1. Per germline, CDR1 SGHRS and CDR2 YFSETQ. Losses at the gene ends were 4 bases for V and 8 bases for J; bases not matched to a gene: 3. This CDR3 contains 13 residues. The CDR3 region has the DNA TGCGCCAGCAGCACGGACAGGGGAGAAAAACTGTTTTTT. Its protein product is CASSTDRGEKLFF.

The rearrangement links TRBV10-3 to TRBJ2-7; D ambiguous. This CDR3 has 13 amino acids. V lost 4 bases and J 6 bases, leaving 13 bases between the germline ends. Germline values: CDR1 ENHRY, CDR2 SYGVKD. The CDR3 nucleotides read TGTGCCATCAGTGGGGTTGGGTCTGGCGAGCAGTACTTC. It yields the protein CAISGVGSGEQYF.

The rearrangement links TRBV10-1 to TRBJ2-7, with D unresolved. This CDR3 spans 13 amino acids. Germline-derived CDR1 and CDR2 are WNHNN and SYGVQD (reference sequence). V dropped 3 bases and J dropped 3 bases, with 9 bases sitting between them. The CDR3 bases are TGCGCCAGCAGTGAAGCAGCCCACTACGAGCAGTACTTC. Protein product: CASSEAAHYEQYF.

The chain is built from TRBV30 and TRBJ2-1; 7 bases are shared with TRBD1. Germline V gene lookup returns CDR1 GTSNPN and CDR2 SVGIG (reference sequence). The CDR3 runs 16 residues. Germline trimming cut 6 bases from V and 0 bases from J; bases unmatched to any gene: 11. CDR3 coding DNA: TGTGCCTGCAACCGAATGACAGGGAGCTCCTACAATGAGCAGTTCTTC. It translates to CACNRMTGSSYNEQFF.

The rearrangement uses TRBV29-1 and TRBJ1-4; no clear D. The CDR3 is 11 amino acids. Germline values: CDR1 SQVTM, CDR2 ANQGSEA. Trimming stripped 5 bases from V and 7 bases from J, with 8 bases between. The CDR3 DNA reads as TGCAGCGTTTTTTGGGGTGAAAAACTGTTTTTT. This gives the protein CSVFWGEKLFF.

The rearrangement links TRBV27 to TRBJ2-3; 12 bases agree with TRBD2. V shed 5 bases and J 7 bases; nucleotides not matched to a gene: 13. The CDR3 has 17 residues. Germline CDR1 is MNHEY and CDR2 is SMNVEV (reference sequence). CDR3 DNA: TGTGCCAGCAGTCGGACCCTAGCGGGGGGGCACTCCTATACGCAGTATTTT. As protein: CASSRTLAGGHSYTQYF.

This clone showed up just once. The DNA of the CDR3 is TGCGCCAGCAGCTTCCGGGACACCGACTACGAGCAGTACTTC. This codes for CASSFRDTDYEQYF. The chain uses TRBV5-1 and TRBJ2-7; TRBD1 is a possible D gene (6 bases). The CDR3 runs 14 residues. Trimming shortened V by 2 bases and J by 3 bases, and 12 bases separated the two germline ends. Germline CDR1 and CDR2: SGHRS and YFSETQ.

The chain recombines TRBV6-1 with TRBJ1-4; D remains unclear. The CDR3 is made up of 14 amino acids. Germline V CDR1 and CDR2: MNHNS, SASEGT. V was pared by 10 bases and J by 2 bases, with 14 bases between. CDR3 coding DNA: TGTGCCACCAAATATGGCTCGACTAATGAAAAACTGTTTTTT. The encoded protein is CATKYGSTNEKLFF.

The chain links TRBV19 to TRBJ1-2; possibly TRBD1 for D (6 bases). Trimming removed 4 bases from V and 3 bases from J, with 15 bases in between. Germline CDR1 and CDR2: LNHDA and SQIVND (reference sequence). This CDR3 contains 15 residues. The CDR3 spells CASSTLRDIHYGYTF. CDR3 DNA sequence: TGTGCCAGTAGTACGCTCCGGGACATTCACTATGGCTACACCTTC.

The V call is TRBV5-4, the J call TRBJ1-2, with D unresolved. The germline gives CDR1 SGHNT, CDR2 YYREEE (reference sequence). The CDR3 consists of 14 residues. V shed 1 base and J shed 2 bases, with 9 bases lying between them. CDR3 in amino acids: CASSLFDQNYGYTF. In DNA form, the CDR3 reads TGTGCCAGCAGCTTGTTCGATCAAAACTATGGCTACACCTTC.